The clone carrying this T cell receptor beta chain was seen a handful of times. Random hexamers primed reverse transcription of roughly 0.5 to 1 ug RNA. It was immunoSEQ multiplex PCR that amplified TCR beta CDR3 across 54 Vbeta and 13 Jbeta. Via MiXCR, TCRdb re-called the immunoSEQ multiplex PCR reads, giving one row per CDR3 protein. The repertoire holds fewer than 350,000 distinct CDR3 sequences, roughly 94% seen once, with less than 0.08% in the top ten. The source of the sample is a study of CD8 T cells in Susac syndrome. This TCR was sampled from a human donor with multiple sclerosis. Sequencing input: CD4+ T cells from PBMCs.

CDR3 region: CATSRSSGRPGELFF. CDR3 nucleotides: TGTGCCACCAGCAGATCTAGCGGGAGACCCGGGGAGCTGTTTTTT. The chain joins TRBV15 to TRBJ2-2, with TRBD2 matching 10 bases. Germline CDR1 reads LNHNV; CDR2 reads YYDKDF (reference sequence). The trim removed 2 bases at V and 6 bases at J, leaving 3 bases unmatched. CDR3 size: 15 residues.